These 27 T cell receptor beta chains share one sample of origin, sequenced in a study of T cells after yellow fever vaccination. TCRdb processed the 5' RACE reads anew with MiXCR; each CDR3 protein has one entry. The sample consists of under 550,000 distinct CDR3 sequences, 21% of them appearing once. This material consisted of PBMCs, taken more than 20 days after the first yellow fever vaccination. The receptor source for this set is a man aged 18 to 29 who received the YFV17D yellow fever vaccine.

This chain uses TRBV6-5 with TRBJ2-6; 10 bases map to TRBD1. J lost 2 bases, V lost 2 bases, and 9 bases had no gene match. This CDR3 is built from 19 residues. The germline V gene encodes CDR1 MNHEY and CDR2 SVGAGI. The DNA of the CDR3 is TGTGCCAGCAGTTACGACCCTCGGGACAGGGGAACTGGGGCCAACGTCCTGACTTTC. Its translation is CASSYDPRDRGTGANVLTF.

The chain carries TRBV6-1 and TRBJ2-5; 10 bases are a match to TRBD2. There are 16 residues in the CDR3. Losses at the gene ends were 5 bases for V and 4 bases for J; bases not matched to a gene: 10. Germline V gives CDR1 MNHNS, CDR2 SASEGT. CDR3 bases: TGTGCCAGCAGTCAGCTAGCGGGGGCCTCGGGAGAGACCCAGTACTTC. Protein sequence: CASSQLAGASGETQYF.

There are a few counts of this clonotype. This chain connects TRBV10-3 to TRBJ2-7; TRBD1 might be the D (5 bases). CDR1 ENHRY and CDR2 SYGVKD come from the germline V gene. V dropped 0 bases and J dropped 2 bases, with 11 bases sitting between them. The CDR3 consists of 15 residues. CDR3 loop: CAISESPQGTYEQYF. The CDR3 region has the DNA TGTGCCATCAGTGAGTCGCCGCAGGGAACCTACGAGCAGTACTTC.

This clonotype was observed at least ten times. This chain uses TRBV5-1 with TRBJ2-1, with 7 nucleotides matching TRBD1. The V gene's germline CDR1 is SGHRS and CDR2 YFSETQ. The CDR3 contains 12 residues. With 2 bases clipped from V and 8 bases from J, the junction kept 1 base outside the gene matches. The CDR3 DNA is TGCGCCAGCAGCTTAGGGGGCCATGAGCAGTTCTTC. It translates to CASSLGGHEQFF.

CDR3 sequence: CASSLEPVNTEAFF. The CDR3 bases are TGTGCCAGCAGCTTGGAGCCGGTTAACACTGAAGCTTTCTTT. The chain combines TRBV5-4 with TRBJ1-1; no reliable D call. Germline-derived CDR1 and CDR2 are SGHNT and YYREEE (reference sequence). CDR3 length: 14 amino acids. Between the trimmed V and J ends, which lost 0 bases and 2 bases, there was a span of 8 bases.

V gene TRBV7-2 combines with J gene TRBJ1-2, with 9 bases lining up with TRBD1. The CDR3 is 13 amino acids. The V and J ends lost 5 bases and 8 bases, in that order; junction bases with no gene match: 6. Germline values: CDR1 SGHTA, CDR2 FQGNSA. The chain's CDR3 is CASSTGQGNGYTF. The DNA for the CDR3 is TGTGCCAGCAGCACCGGACAGGGGAACGGCTACACCTTC.

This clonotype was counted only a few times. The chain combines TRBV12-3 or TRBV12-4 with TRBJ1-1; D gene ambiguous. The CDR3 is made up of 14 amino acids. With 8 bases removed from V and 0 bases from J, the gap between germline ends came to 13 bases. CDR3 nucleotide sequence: TGTGCCAGCGCCACCGGGCTGATGAACACTGAAGCTTTCTTT. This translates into CASATGLMNTEAFF.

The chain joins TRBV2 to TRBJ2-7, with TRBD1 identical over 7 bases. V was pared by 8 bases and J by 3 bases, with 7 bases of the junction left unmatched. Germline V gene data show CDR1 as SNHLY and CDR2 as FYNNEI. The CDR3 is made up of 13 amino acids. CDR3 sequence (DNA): TGTGCCAGCGGGTTCGGACAGGTCTACGAGCAGTACTTC. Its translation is CASGFGQVYEQYF. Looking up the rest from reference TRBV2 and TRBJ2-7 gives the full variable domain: EPEVTQTPSHQVTQMGQEVILRCVPISNHLYFYWYRQILGQKVEFLVSFYNNEISEKSEIFDDQFSVERPDGSNFTLKIRSTKLEDSAMYFCASGFGQVYEQYFGPGTRLTVT.

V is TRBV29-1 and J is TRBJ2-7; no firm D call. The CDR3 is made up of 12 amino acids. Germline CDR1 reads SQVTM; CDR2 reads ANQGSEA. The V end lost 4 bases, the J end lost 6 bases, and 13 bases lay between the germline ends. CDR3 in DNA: TGCAGCGTTGTTGGGGATCCCTCCGAGCAGTACTTC. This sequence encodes CSVVGDPSEQYF.

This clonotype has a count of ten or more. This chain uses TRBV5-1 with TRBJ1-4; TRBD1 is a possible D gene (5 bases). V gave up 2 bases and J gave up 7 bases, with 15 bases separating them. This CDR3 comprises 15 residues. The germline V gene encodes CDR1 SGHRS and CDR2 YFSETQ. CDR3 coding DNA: TGCGCCAGCAGCTTCGCGTCAACAGGAGGTGAAAAACTGTTTTTT. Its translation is CASSFASTGGEKLFF.

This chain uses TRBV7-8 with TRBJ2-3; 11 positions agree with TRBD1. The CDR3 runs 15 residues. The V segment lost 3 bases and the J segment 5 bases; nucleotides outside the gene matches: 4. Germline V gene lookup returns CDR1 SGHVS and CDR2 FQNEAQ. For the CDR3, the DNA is TGTGCCAGCAGCTTGGACAGGGGGCACGGAGATACGCAGTATTTT. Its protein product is CASSLDRGHGDTQYF. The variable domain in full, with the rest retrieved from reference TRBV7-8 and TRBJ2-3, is GAGVSQSPRYKVAKRGQDVALRCDPISGHVSLFWYQQALGQGPEFLTYFQNEAQLDKSGLPSDRFFAERPEGSVSTLKIQRTQQEDSAVYLCASSLDRGHGDTQYFGPGTRLTVL.

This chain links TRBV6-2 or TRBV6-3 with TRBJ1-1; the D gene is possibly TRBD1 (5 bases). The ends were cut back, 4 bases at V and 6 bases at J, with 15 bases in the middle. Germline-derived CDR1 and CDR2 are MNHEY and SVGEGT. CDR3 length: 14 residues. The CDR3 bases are TGTGCCAGCAGTTCCCCTAAGTTGGGGGCTGAAGCTTTCTTT. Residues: CASSSPKLGAEAFF.

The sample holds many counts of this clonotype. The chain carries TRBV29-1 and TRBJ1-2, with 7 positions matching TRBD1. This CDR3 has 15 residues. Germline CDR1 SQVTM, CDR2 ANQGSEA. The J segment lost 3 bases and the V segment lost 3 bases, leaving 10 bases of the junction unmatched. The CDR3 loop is CSVDGGTADDYGYTF. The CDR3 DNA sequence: TGCAGCGTTGATGGGGGGACAGCGGACGACTATGGCTACACCTTC.

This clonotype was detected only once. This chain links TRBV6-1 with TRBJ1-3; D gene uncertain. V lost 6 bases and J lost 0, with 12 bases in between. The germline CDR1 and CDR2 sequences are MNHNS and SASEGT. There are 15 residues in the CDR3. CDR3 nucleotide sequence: TGTGCCAGCAGGCTAGTGACGAACTCTGGAAACACCATATATTTT. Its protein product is CASRLVTNSGNTIYF.

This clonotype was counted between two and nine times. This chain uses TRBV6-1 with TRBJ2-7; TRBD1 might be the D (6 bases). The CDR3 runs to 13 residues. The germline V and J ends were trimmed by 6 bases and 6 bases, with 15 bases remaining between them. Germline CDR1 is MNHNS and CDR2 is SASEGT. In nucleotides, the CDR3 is TGTGCCAGCAGCCGAGAACAGGGCGGCGAGCAGTACTTC. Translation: CASSREQGGEQYF.

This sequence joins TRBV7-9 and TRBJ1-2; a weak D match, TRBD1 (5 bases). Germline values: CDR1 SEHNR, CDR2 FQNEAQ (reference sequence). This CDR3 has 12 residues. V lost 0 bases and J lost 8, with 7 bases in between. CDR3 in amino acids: CASSLARGGYTF. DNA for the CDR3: TGTGCCAGCAGCTTAGCTAGGGGAGGCTACACCTTC.

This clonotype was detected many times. The CDR3 nucleotides are TGTGCCAGCAGCCCGACAGGGATAAGCAATCAGCCCCAGCATTTT. This codes for CASSPTGISNQPQHF. V is TRBV7-2 and J is TRBJ1-5, with 7 bases matching TRBD1. V lost 5 bases, J lost 1 base, and 5 bases stayed unmatched. This CDR3 has 15 residues. The germline V gene has CDR1 SGHTA and CDR2 FQGNSA.

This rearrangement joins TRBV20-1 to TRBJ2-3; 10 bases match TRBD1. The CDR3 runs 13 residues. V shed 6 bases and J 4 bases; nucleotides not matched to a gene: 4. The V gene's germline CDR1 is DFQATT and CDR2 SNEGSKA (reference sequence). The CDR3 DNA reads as TGCAGTGCCGAGGACAGGGGGGCAGATACGCAGTATTTT. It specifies CSAEDRGADTQYF.

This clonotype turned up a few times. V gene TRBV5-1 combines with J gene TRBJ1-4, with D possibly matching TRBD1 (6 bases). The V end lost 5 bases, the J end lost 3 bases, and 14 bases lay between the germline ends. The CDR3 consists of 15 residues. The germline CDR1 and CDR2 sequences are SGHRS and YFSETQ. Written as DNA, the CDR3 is TGCGCCAGCAGTGGTACAGGGTCTCCTAATGAAAAACTGTTTTTT. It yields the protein CASSGTGSPNEKLFF.

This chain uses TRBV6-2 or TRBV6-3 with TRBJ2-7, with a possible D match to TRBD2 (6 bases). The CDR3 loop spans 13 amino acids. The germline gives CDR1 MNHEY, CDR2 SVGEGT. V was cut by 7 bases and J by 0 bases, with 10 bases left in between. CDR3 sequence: CASTRDLSYEQYF. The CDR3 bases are TGTGCCAGCACGCGGGACCTCTCCTACGAGCAGTACTTC.

CDR3: CASLFQPGELFF. The CDR3 DNA reads TGTGCCAGCCTTTTTCAACCGGGGGAGCTGTTTTTT. The chain uses TRBV2 and TRBJ2-2; no firm D call. V lost 8 bases and J lost 8, with 12 bases in between. Per the germline V gene, CDR1 is SNHLY and CDR2 is FYNNEI. The CDR3 has 12 residues.

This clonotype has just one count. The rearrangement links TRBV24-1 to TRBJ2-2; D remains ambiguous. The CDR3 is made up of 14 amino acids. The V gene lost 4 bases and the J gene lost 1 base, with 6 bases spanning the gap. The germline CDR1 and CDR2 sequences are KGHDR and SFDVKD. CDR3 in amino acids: CATSDRLNTGELFF. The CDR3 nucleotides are TGTGCCACCAGTGACCGACTGAACACCGGGGAGCTGTTTTTT.

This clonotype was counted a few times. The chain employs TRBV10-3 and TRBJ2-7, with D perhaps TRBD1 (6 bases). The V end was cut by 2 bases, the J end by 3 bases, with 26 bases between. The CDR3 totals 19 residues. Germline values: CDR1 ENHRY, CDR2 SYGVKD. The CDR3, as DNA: TGTGCCATCAGTGAGGAACAGGGTTTCCTCTACAAACCCGTCTACGAGCAGTACTTC. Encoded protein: CAISEEQGFLYKPVYEQYF.

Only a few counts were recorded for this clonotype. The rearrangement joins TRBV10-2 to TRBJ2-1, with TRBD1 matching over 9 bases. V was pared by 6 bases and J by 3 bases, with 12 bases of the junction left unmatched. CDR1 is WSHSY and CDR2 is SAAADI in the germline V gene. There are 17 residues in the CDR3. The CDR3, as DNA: TGCGCCAGCAGCATAGCACCCACAGGGGGCTTCTACAATGAGCAGTTCTTC. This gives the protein CASSIAPTGGFYNEQFF.

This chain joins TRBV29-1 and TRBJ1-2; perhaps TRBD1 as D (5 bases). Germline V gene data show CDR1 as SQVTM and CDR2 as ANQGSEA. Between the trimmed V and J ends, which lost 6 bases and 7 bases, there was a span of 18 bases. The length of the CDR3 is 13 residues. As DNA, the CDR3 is TGCAGCGTGGGGCAGAATTCCCATACTGGCTACACCTTC. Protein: CSVGQNSHTGYTF.

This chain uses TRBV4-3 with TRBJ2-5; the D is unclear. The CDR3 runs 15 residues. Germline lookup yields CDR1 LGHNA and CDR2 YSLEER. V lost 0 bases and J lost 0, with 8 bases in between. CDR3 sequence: CASSQDLTNQETQYF. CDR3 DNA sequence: TGCGCCAGCAGCCAAGATCTCACAAACCAAGAGACCCAGTACTTC.

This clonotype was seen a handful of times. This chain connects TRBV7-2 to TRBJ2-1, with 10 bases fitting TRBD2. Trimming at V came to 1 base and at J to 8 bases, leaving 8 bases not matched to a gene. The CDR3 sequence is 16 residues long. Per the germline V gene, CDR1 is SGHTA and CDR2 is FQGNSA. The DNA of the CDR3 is TGTGCCAGCAGCTTAGTTCGGAGCGGGGGGGCGGATGAGCAGTTCTTC. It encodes CASSLVRSGGADEQFF.